These 18 T cell receptor beta chains were all obtained from the same sample, sequenced in a study of blood T cell repertoires in COVID-19. Sequencing was performed with immunoSEQ multiplex PCR; in TCRdb, only in-frame clones are kept and a portion is missing. The profile covers about 670,000 clones, with 90% appearing a single time and approximately 0.25% taken by the ten largest. The sequencing sample was made of peripheral blood. The origin of the receptors is a woman younger than 30 with acute or convalescent COVID-19.

V is TRBV19 and J is TRBJ1-1; 7 bases are a match to TRBD1. The germline V gene encodes CDR1 LNHDA and CDR2 SQIVND (reference sequence). The CDR3 is made up of 15 amino acids. After removal of 3 bases from V and 0 bases from J, the junction contained 4 bases not matched to a gene. The chain's CDR3 is CASSITGAMNTEAFF. CDR3 nucleotide sequence: TGTGCCAGTAGTATCACAGGGGCTATGAACACTGAAGCTTTCTTT.

The rearrangement uses TRBV19 and TRBJ1-2; 8 nucleotides match TRBD1. This CDR3 is built from 14 residues. CDR1 LNHDA and CDR2 SQIVND come from the germline V gene (reference sequence). The V and J ends lost 8 bases and 3 bases, in that order; junction bases with no gene match: 8. CDR3 in amino acids: CASGQGWGDYGYTF. In DNA, the CDR3 is TGTGCCAGTGGACAGGGATGGGGGGACTATGGCTACACCTTC.

The chain has TRBV6-5 and TRBJ1-5; 9 bases are a match to TRBD1. From germline, CDR1 is MNHEY and CDR2 SVGAGI. The CDR3 contains 15 residues. V lost 5 bases and J lost 7; bases outside the gene matches: 9. CDR3 nucleotide sequence: TGTGCCAGCAGTCCCCGGGACAGGGTTGGCCAGCCCCAGCATTTT. Translating it yields CASSPRDRVGQPQHF.

The chain recombines TRBV12-3 or TRBV12-4 with TRBJ2-7; TRBD1 agrees at 9 bases. Unmatched junction bases numbered 6, after V lost 6 bases and J lost 6 bases. This CDR3 spans 13 amino acids. The CDR3 bases are TGTGCCAGCAGCTGGGACAGGGCGTTCGAGCAGTACTTC. It is translated as CASSWDRAFEQYF.

CDR3 loop: CASSPPGTGITEAFF. The DNA for the CDR3 is TGCGCCAGCAGCCCGCCCGGGACAGGGATAACTGAAGCTTTCTTT. The genes are TRBV5-1 and TRBJ1-1; 9 bases are a match to TRBD1. J lost 5 bases, V lost 4 bases, and 9 bases had no gene match. The CDR3 consists of 15 residues. CDR1 and CDR2 from the germline V gene are SGHRS and YFSETQ. The full variable domain, in which reference TRBV5-1 and TRBJ1-1 provide the parts outside the CDR3, is KAGVTQTPRYLIKTRGQQVTLSCSPISGHRSVSWYQQTPGQGLQFLFEYFSETQRNKGNFPGRFSGRQFSNSRSEMNVSTLELGDSALYLCASSPPGTGITEAFFGQGTRLTVV.

The rearrangement links TRBV11-1 to TRBJ1-1, with D uncertain. V lost 5 bases to trimming and J lost 0 bases, with 4 bases between them. This CDR3 is built from 12 residues. Germline V CDR1 and CDR2: SGHAT, FQDESV (reference sequence). The CDR3 reads CASSPLNTEAFF. The CDR3 region has the DNA TGTGCCAGCAGCCCCTTGAACACTGAAGCTTTCTTT.

This clone appeared a single time. The rearrangement links TRBV6-5 to TRBJ2-5, with a tentative D call TRBD1 (6 bases). The CDR3 extends over 13 amino acids. V was pared by 6 bases and J by 2 bases, with 10 bases between. The germline V gene has CDR1 MNHEY and CDR2 SVGAGI. The CDR3 DNA follows: TGTGCCAGCAGACAGGGCTATCAAGAGACCCAGTACTTC. Translation: CASRQGYQETQYF.

V is TRBV4-3 and J is TRBJ2-7; D is possibly TRBD1 (5 bases). V was shortened by 0 bases and J by 1 base, with 10 bases between the two germline ends. Germline V gene data show CDR1 as LGHNA and CDR2 as YSLEER. The CDR3 extends over 15 amino acids. CDR3 amino acids: CASSQDSGLSYEQYF. The CDR3 nucleotides read TGCGCCAGCAGCCAAGACTCAGGGCTTTCCTACGAGCAGTACTTC.

The chain couples TRBV7-3 to TRBJ2-4; 7 bases fit TRBD2. Germline V CDR1 and CDR2: SGHTA, FQGTGA. Losses at the gene ends were 2 bases for V and 3 bases for J; bases not matched to a gene: 1. The CDR3 has 14 amino acids. The CDR3 DNA reads TGTGCCAGCAGCTTAGGCGGGGGCAAAAACATTCAGTACTTC. Protein sequence: CASSLGGGKNIQYF.

This clone was recorded only once. The rearrangement joins TRBV7-2 to TRBJ2-2; 7 bases match TRBD2. The CDR3 spans 16 residues. Germline V gives CDR1 SGHTA, CDR2 FQGNSA. V trimming: 6 bases; J trimming: 4 bases; junction bases outside the gene matches: 11. The CDR3 nucleotides are TGTGCCAGCAGACTGGGGAGGGGCGCGGGCACCGGGGAGCTGTTTTTT. This translates into CASRLGRGAGTGELFF.

This clone was recorded once. V gene TRBV28 combines with J gene TRBJ1-6, with D perhaps TRBD1 (6 bases). The length of the CDR3 is 18 residues. V dropped 6 bases and J dropped 3 bases, with 21 bases sitting between them. The V gene's germline CDR1 is MDHEN and CDR2 SYDVKM. This chain's CDR3 is CASSPPLGRGYYNSPLHF. The DNA for the CDR3 is TGTGCCAGCAGCCCTCCCCTGGGGAGGGGGTACTATAATTCACCCCTCCACTTT.

CDR3 sequence: CASIIDPGQAEDQPQHF. For the CDR3, the DNA is TGTGCCAGCATCATCGACCCGGGACAGGCAGAAGATCAGCCCCAGCATTTT. J is TRBJ1-5 and V is TRBV27; 8 bases are shared with TRBD1. The ends lost 7 bases at V and 5 bases at J; junction bases unmatched: 16. The CDR3 length is 17 residues. The germline CDR1 and CDR2 sequences are MNHEY and SMNVEV (reference sequence).

V usage is TRBV2 and J usage is TRBJ1-5; 8 bases are a match to TRBD1. The CDR3 length is 15 residues. Unmatched junction bases numbered 5, after V lost 6 bases and J lost 1 base. Germline V gene lookup returns CDR1 SNHLY and CDR2 FYNNEI. DNA of the CDR3: TGTGCCAGCAGAACAGACAGGGGAAGCAATCAGCCCCAGCATTTT. Its protein is CASRTDRGSNQPQHF.

The chain joins TRBV9 to TRBJ1-2; possible D gene TRBD1, 6 bases. Per germline, CDR1 SGDLS and CDR2 YYNGEE. The CDR3 is 14 amino acids. V lost 0 bases and J 4 bases, leaving 10 bases between the germline ends. In DNA, the CDR3 is TGTGCCAGCAGCGTAGTGGACAGATCCTATGGCTACACCTTC. Protein: CASSVVDRSYGYTF.

The chain carries TRBV6-1 and TRBJ1-2; 10 bases line up with TRBD1. V gave up 2 bases and J gave up 7 bases; unmatched junction bases: 7. The CDR3 is made up of 15 amino acids. The germline V gene has CDR1 MNHNS and CDR2 SASEGT. The CDR3 loop is CASSELTGGSGGYTF. The CDR3 DNA is TGTGCCAGCAGTGAACTGACAGGGGGCTCTGGTGGCTACACCTTC.

This chain joins TRBV3-1 (or the pseudogene TRBV3-2) and TRBJ1-2, with D possibly TRBD1 on 6 matching bases. V was clipped by 4 bases and J by 10 bases, with 16 bases between them. The germline CDR1 and CDR2 sequences are LGHDT and YNNKEL (reference sequence). This CDR3 has 13 amino acids. In DNA, the CDR3 is TGTGCCAGCAGCCGCACAACAGGGTCGGACTACACCTTC. Its protein product is CASSRTTGSDYTF.

The chain couples TRBV19 to TRBJ1-2; D is possibly TRBD1 (6 bases). V was shortened by 7 bases and J by 5 bases, with 14 bases between the two germline ends. Germline CDR1 reads LNHDA; CDR2 reads SQIVND (reference sequence). The CDR3 sequence is 13 residues long. For the CDR3, the DNA is TGTGCCAGTACCTGGGGACAAACATATGGCTACACCTTC. Encoded protein: CASTWGQTYGYTF.

The chain links TRBV15 to TRBJ2-7, with D tentatively TRBD2 (5 bases). This CDR3 is 13 amino acids long. With 1 base removed from V and 4 bases from J, the gap between germline ends came to 8 bases. Germline CDR1 reads LNHNV; CDR2 reads YYDKDF (reference sequence). This chain's CDR3 is CATSRVPGYEQYF. The CDR3 region has the DNA TGTGCCACCAGCAGAGTTCCGGGGTACGAGCAGTACTTC. The full variable domain, rest sourced from reference TRBV15 and TRBJ2-7, is DAMVIQNPRYQVTQFGKPVTLSCSQTLNHNVMYWYQQKSSQAPKLLFHYYDKDFNNEADTPDNFQSRRPNTSFCFLDIRSPGLGDTAMYLCATSRVPGYEQYFGPGTRLTVT.